Shown below are 11 T cell receptor beta chains from a single sample sequenced in a study of vaccination effects on CD4 cells after COVID-19. Sequencing was preceded by expansion of antigen-specific CD4+ T cells with viral peptide pools in the ViraFEST assay. It was after 10 days of culture that CD4+ T cells were isolated. Previously uninfected by SARS-CoV-2, the vaccine recipients also showed negative nucleocapsid antibodies. The repertoire was sequenced with immunoSEQ multiplex PCR; TCRdb's copy has only in-frame clones and lacks some. The sample consists of tens of thousands of clones, over 70% of them appearing once. No antigen has been assigned to these receptors. Sequencing used CD4+ T cells from PBMCs cultured with HCoV-OC43 spike peptides, obtained before COVID-19 vaccination. Stated subset: HCoV-OC43 spike overlapping peptide pool stimulation. The receptors stem from a human donor who received a COVID-19 vaccine.

The chain has TRBV6-5 and TRBJ2-7, with D possibly being TRBD2 (6 bases). The CDR3 extends over 11 amino acids. Germline lookup yields CDR1 MNHEY and CDR2 SVGAGI. V shed 6 bases and J shed 6 bases, with 9 bases lying between them. The CDR3 DNA reads TGTGCCAGCAGATTGGGGGGCGAGCAGTACGTC. Encoded protein: CASRLGGEQYV.

The chain has TRBV5-5 and TRBJ2-7; D possibly corresponds to TRBD2 (5 bases). Trimming left V 0 bases short and J 4 bases short, with 8 bases between. In germline, CDR1 is SGHKS, CDR2 YYEKEE (reference sequence). This CDR3 region has 13 residues. In DNA form, the CDR3 reads TGTGCCAGCAGCTTGGCTTCGGGGTACGAGCAGTACGTC. Its protein product is CASSLASGYEQYV.

CDR3 loop: CASRDRREAFF. CDR3 in DNA: TGTGCCAGCAGGGATCGTAGGGAAGCTTTCTTT. The chain links TRBV12-3 or TRBV12-4 to TRBJ1-1; D unclear. The CDR3 runs 11 residues. V dropped 6 bases and J dropped 8 bases, with 10 bases sitting between them.

The chain uses TRBV2 and TRBJ2-3; D is perhaps TRBD1 (6 bases). CDR1 SNHLY and CDR2 FYNNEI come from the germline V gene. CDR3 length: 16 amino acids. With 8 bases removed from V and 2 bases from J, the gap between germline ends came to 20 bases. As DNA, the CDR3 is TGTGCCAGCGGGGGCCGGGACCCAACTCCCACAGATACGCAGTATTTT. Its protein product is CASGGRDPTPTDTQYF.

The chain recombines TRBV27 with TRBJ1-5; no clear D gene. The V end was cut by 3 bases, the J end by 0 bases, with 9 bases between. The CDR3 runs 15 residues. The germline V gene encodes CDR1 MNHEY and CDR2 SMNVEV (reference sequence). CDR3 sequence (DNA): TGTGCCAGCAGTTTCTCCCGGTTTAGCAATCAGCCCCAGCATTTT. This translates into CASSFSRFSNQPQHF.

This clone came up a few times. The gene calls are TRBV2 and TRBJ1-1; the D is unclear. The V end was cut by 5 bases, the J end by 0 bases, with 7 bases between. In germline, CDR1 is SNHLY, CDR2 FYNNEI. The CDR3 consists of 13 residues. The CDR3 coding sequence is TGTGCCAGCAGTATTACAATGAACACTGAAGCTTTCTTT. It yields the protein CASSITMNTEAFF.

The chain carries TRBV7-2 and TRBJ2-4; D not resolved. The CDR3 contains 18 residues. Germline CDR1 SGHTA, CDR2 FQGNSA. Deletions cut 4 bases from V and 0 bases from J, with 19 bases between. In DNA form, the CDR3 reads TGTGCCAGCAGCTCTCTAGGGCGCGGAGAGCTAGCCAAAAACATTCAGTACTTC. Encoded protein: CASSSLGRGELAKNIQYF.

The chain links TRBV2 to TRBJ2-2; D perhaps matches TRBD1 (5 bases). Germline V gene data show CDR1 as SNHLY and CDR2 as FYNNEI. This CDR3 region has 14 residues. Trimming removed 5 bases from V and 2 bases from J, with 9 bases in between. CDR3: CASSLTVNTGELFF. CDR3 DNA: TGTGCCAGCAGTCTGACAGTAAACACCGGGGAGCTGTTTTTT.

The chain is built from TRBV24-1 and TRBJ2-1; D gene uncertain. The V end was cut by 0 bases, the J end by 7 bases, with 15 bases between. The CDR3 length is 16 residues. The germline V gene encodes CDR1 KGHDR and CDR2 SFDVKD. CDR3 nucleotides: TGTGCCACCAGTGATTTGAAGATCCCCCGTGAGAATGAGCAGTTCTTC. Amino acid sequence: CATSDLKIPRENEQFF.

V is TRBV18 and J is TRBJ1-1; 7 bases align to TRBD1. With 3 bases clipped from V and 0 bases from J, the junction kept 4 bases outside the gene matches. Germline CDR1 is KGHSH and CDR2 is LQKENI. The CDR3 covers 15 residues. The CDR3: CASSPGTAMNTEAFF. The CDR3 DNA sequence: TGTGCCAGCTCACCGGGGACAGCCATGAACACTGAAGCTTTCTTT.

The V call is TRBV6-5, the J call TRBJ1-5; the D is unclear. The CDR3 covers 14 residues. Germline V gene lookup returns CDR1 MNHEY and CDR2 SVGAGI. Trimming removed 6 bases from V and 0 bases from J, with 9 bases in between. CDR3 sequence (DNA): TGTGCCAGCAGCTCCGGATATAGCAATCAGCCCCAGCATTTT. Its protein is CASSSGYSNQPQHF.